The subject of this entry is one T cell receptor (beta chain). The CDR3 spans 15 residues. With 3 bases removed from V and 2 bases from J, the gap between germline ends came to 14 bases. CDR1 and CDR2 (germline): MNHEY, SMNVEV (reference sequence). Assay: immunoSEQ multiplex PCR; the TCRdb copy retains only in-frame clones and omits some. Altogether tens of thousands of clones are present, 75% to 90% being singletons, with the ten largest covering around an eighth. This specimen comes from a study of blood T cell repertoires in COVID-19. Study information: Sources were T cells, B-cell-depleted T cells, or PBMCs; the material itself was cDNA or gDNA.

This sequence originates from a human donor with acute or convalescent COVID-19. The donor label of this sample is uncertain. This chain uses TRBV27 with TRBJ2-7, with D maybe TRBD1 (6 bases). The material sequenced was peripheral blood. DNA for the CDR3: TGTGCCAGCAGTTTTGACAGGCACTCAGCCTACGAGCAGTACTTC. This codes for CASSFDRHSAYEQYF.